Listed below are T cell receptor beta chains from one sample, sequenced in a study of blood T cells in healthy people across ages. TCRdb redid the calling of the 5' RACE reads with MiXCR, one entry per CDR3 protein. Counted here are approximately 1.5 million distinct CDR3 sequences, about 31% occurring once; the ten biggest clones make up roughly 10%. Material: blood. All receptors derive from a woman aged 25 to 39 in good health. CDR3s include the opening cysteine and the closing phenylalanine or tryptophan. Fields, in order: D gene, V gene, clone size, J gene, CDR3 DNA, CDR3 protein. The D gene is left open where the match is weak. A row's size may be missing; if present it is once, few, many or a size class.

d_gene: TRBD2; v_gene: TRBV27; abundance: NA; j_gene: TRBJ2-1; CDR3nt: TGTGCCAGCAGTGTCAGACTAGCGGGTAACAATGAGCAGTTCTTC; CDR3aa: CASSVRLAGNNEQFF
d_gene: NA; v_gene: TRBV5-5; abundance: NA; j_gene: TRBJ1-4; CDR3nt: TGTGCCAGCAGCCACAGCGGCTTAAACGAAAAACTGTTTTTT; CDR3aa: CASSHSGLNEKLFF
d_gene: TRBD1; v_gene: TRBV3-1; abundance: many; j_gene: TRBJ2-7; CDR3nt: TGTGCCAGCAGTACAAGTCCCGGGACAGGGGGCGATGAGCAGTACTTC; CDR3aa: CASSTSPGTGGDEQYF
d_gene: NA; v_gene: TRBV11-2; abundance: few; j_gene: TRBJ2-7; CDR3nt: TGTGCCAGCAGCCCCCCGACGGTCCCCCCCTACGAGCAGTACTTC; CDR3aa: CASSPPTVPPYEQYF
d_gene: TRBD2; v_gene: TRBV2; abundance: NA; j_gene: TRBJ2-1; CDR3nt: TGTGCCAGCAGTGAAATTTGGACTAGCGGGAGCTCTAATGAGCAGTTCTTC; CDR3aa: CASSEIWTSGSSNEQFF
d_gene: NA; v_gene: TRBV2; abundance: NA; j_gene: TRBJ2-5; CDR3nt: TGTGCCAGCAGTGAAGCGGGGGGTCAAGGTCCGTACCAAGAGACCCAGTACTTC; CDR3aa: CASSEAGGQGPYQETQYF
d_gene: NA; v_gene: TRBV11-2; abundance: NA; j_gene: TRBJ1-2; CDR3nt: TGTGCCAGCAGCTTAGAGTCACAGGGAGTCTATGGCTACACCTTC; CDR3aa: CASSLESQGVYGYTF
d_gene: TRBD2; v_gene: TRBV9; abundance: NA; j_gene: TRBJ2-1; CDR3nt: TGTGCCAGCAGCGGACCCTCAGCGGGAGGGCTGCACAATGAGCAGTTCTTC; CDR3aa: CASSGPSAGGLHNEQFF
d_gene: NA; v_gene: TRBV19; abundance: NA; j_gene: TRBJ2-6; CDR3nt: TGTGCCAGCGGACGGGGCCCCTCTGGGGCCAACGTCCTGACTTTC; CDR3aa: CASGRGPSGANVLTF
d_gene: TRBD2; v_gene: TRBV6-2/TRBV6-3; abundance: NA; j_gene: TRBJ2-7; CDR3nt: TGTGCCAGCAGTTACAAGACTAGCGGACTATGGGTCGAGCAGTACTTC; CDR3aa: CASSYKTSGLWVEQYF
d_gene: TRBD1; v_gene: TRBV28; abundance: NA; j_gene: TRBJ2-1; CDR3nt: TGTGCCAGCAGTCCGAACGGACAGGTGGACAATGAGCAGTTCTTC; CDR3aa: CASSPNGQVDNEQFF
d_gene: NA; v_gene: TRBV4-1; abundance: many; j_gene: TRBJ1-4; CDR3nt: TGCGCCAGCAGCGGGGGTGAAAAACTGTTTTTT; CDR3aa: CASSGGEKLFF
d_gene: TRBD2; v_gene: TRBV10-3; abundance: many; j_gene: TRBJ2-5; CDR3nt: TGTGCCATCAGGCCAAGTAGCGGGGGAGGAGAGGAGACCCAGTACTTC; CDR3aa: CAIRPSSGGGEETQYF
d_gene: NA; v_gene: TRBV27; abundance: few; j_gene: TRBJ2-7; CDR3nt: TGTGCCAGCAGGGCCGAGGGTCTCCCCAACTACGAGCAGTACTTC; CDR3aa: CASRAEGLPNYEQYF
d_gene: NA; v_gene: TRBV29-1; abundance: NA; j_gene: TRBJ1-1; CDR3nt: TGCAGCGTTGAAGCCCAGAGGCAGGGTGAAGCTTTCTTT; CDR3aa: CSVEAQRQGEAFF
d_gene: NA; v_gene: TRBV7-2; abundance: NA; j_gene: TRBJ1-1; CDR3nt: TGTGCCAGCAGCCCTGATCAGGGGTTAAGAGCTTTCTTT; CDR3aa: CASSPDQGLRAFF
d_gene: TRBD2; v_gene: TRBV29-1; abundance: NA; j_gene: TRBJ2-7; CDR3nt: TGCAGCGCCGGGGGGGGGCAGTCCTCCTACGAGCAGTACTTC; CDR3aa: CSAGGGQSSYEQYF
d_gene: NA; v_gene: TRBV29-1; abundance: few; j_gene: TRBJ1-5; CDR3nt: TGCAGCGGGGGAGGGGGGGCAATTTATAGCAATCAGCCCCAGCATTTT; CDR3aa: CSGGGGAIYSNQPQHF
d_gene: NA; v_gene: TRBV28; abundance: many; j_gene: TRBJ2-5; CDR3nt: TGTGCCAGCAGTGGGGGTTCGACCCCCCGCGAGACCCAGTACTTC; CDR3aa: CASSGGSTPRETQYF